The 3 T cell receptor beta chains in this list originate from one sample, sequenced in a study of cytomegalovirus exposure and HLA in healthy donors. Sequenced by immunoSEQ multiplex PCR; TCRdb stores in-frame clones only, minus some. The sample records about 130,000 clones, 70% to 85% being singletons. Sequencing used PBMCs. Receptors originate from a man aged 25-45 years in good health and CMV-seropositive.

This clone was seen just once. This chain links TRBV28 with TRBJ2-5; 12 nucleotides line up with TRBD1. The germline V gene has CDR1 MDHEN and CDR2 SYDVKM. The CDR3 runs 15 residues. V shed 3 bases and J 5 bases; nucleotides not matched to a gene: 4. The CDR3 sequence is CASSLGQGASETQYF. In DNA form, the CDR3 reads TGTGCCAGCAGTTTGGGACAGGGGGCGTCGGAGACCCAGTACTTC. Full variable domain (rest looked up from reference TRBV28 and TRBJ2-5): DVKVTQSSRYLVKRTGEKVFLECVQDMDHENMFWYRQDPGLGLRLIYFSYDVKMKEKGDIPEGYSVSREKKERFSLILESASTNQTSMYLCASSLGQGASETQYFGPGTRLLVL.

The chain couples TRBV5-1 to TRBJ2-5; TRBD2 agrees at 10 bases. Trimming at V came to 4 bases and at J to 2 bases, leaving 8 bases not matched to a gene. This CDR3 comprises 16 residues. Germline V gene lookup returns CDR1 SGHRS and CDR2 YFSETQ. CDR3 DNA: TGCGCCAGCAGCGTACCGGGACTAGCGCTTCAAGAGACCCAGTACTTC. This codes for CASSVPGLALQETQYF.

V usage is TRBV5-1 and J usage is TRBJ2-2, with 7 bases identical to TRBD1. Germline CDR1 and CDR2: SGHRS and YFSETQ. The V segment lost 0 bases and the J segment 6 bases; nucleotides outside the gene matches: 8. This CDR3 is 16 amino acids long. The CDR3 DNA reads TGCGCCAGCAGCTTGGTGTCAGGGGGTGGACCCGGGGAGCTGTTTTTT. It codes for CASSLVSGGGPGELFF.